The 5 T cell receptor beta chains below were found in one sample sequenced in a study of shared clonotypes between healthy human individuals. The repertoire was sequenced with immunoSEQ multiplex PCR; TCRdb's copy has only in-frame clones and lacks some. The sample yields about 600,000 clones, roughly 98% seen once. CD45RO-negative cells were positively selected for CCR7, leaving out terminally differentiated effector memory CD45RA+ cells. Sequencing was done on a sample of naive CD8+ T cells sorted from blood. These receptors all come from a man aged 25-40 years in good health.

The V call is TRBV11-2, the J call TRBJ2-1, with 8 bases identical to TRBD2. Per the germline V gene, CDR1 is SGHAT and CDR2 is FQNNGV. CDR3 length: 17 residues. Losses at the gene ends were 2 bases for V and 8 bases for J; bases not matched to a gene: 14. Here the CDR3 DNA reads TGTGCCAGCAGCTTAAGAGGCGGCGGGAGGCGCGGCGATGAGCAGTTCTTC. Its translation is CASSLRGGGRRGDEQFF. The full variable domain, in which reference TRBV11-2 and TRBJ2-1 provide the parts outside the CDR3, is EAGVAQSPRYKIIEKRQSVAFWCNPISGHATLYWYQQILGQGPKLLIQFQNNGVVDDSQLPKDRFSAERLKGVDSTLKIQPAKLEDSAVYLCASSLRGGGRRGDEQFFGPGTRLTVL.

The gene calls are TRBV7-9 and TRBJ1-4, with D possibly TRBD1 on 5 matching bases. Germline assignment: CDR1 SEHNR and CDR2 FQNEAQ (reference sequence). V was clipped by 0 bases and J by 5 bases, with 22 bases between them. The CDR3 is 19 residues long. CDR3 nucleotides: TGTGCCAGCAGCTTAGCGCCCACGGGGTCCAGGGAGGGGAATGAAAAACTGTTTTTT. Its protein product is CASSLAPTGSREGNEKLFF. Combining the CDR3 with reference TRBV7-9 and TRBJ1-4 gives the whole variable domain DTGVSQNPRHKITKRGQNVTFRCDPISEHNRLYWYRQTLGQGPEFLTYFQNEAQLEKSRLLSDRFSAERPKGSFSTLEIQRTEQGDSAMYLCASSLAPTGSREGNEKLFFGSGTQLSVL.

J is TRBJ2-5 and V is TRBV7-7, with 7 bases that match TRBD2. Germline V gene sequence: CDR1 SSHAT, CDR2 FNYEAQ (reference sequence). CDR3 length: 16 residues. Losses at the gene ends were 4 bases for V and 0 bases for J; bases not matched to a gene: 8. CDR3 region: CASSSLSGTDQETQYF. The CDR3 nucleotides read TGTGCCAGCAGCTCACTAAGCGGGACGGACCAAGAGACCCAGTACTTC.

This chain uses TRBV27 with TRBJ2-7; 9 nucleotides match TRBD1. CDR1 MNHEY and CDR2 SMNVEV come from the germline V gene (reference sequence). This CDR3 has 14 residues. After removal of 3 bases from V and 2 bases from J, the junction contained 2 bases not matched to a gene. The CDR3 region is CASSFGTGPYEQYF. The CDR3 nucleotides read TGTGCCAGCAGTTTCGGGACAGGGCCCTACGAGCAGTACTTC.

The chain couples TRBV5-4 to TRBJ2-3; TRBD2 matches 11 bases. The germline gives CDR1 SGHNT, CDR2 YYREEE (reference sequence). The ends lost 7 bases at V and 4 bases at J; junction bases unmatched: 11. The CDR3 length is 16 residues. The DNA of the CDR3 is TGTGCCAGCCCCACACTGGGACTAGCGGAAGCAGATACGCAGTATTTT. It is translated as CASPTLGLAEADTQYF.